Following are 13 T cell receptor beta chains from one sample sequenced in a study of blood T cell repertoires in COVID-19. Only in-frame clones appear in the TCRdb table, and some are missing; sequencing was by immunoSEQ multiplex PCR. The sample consists of about 60,000 clones, around 91% of them appearing once. Sequenced sample: peripheral blood. These receptors came from a man aged 55 to 70 with active COVID-19.

The chain employs TRBV24-1 and TRBJ1-5; D call uncertain. This CDR3 is built from 12 residues. Germline V gene sequence: CDR1 KGHDR, CDR2 SFDVKD. V shed 4 bases and J shed 5 bases, with 5 bases lying between them. The chain's CDR3 is CATSDSDQPQHF. CDR3 nucleotide sequence: TGTGCCACCAGTGACAGTGATCAGCCCCAGCATTTT.

This clone was seen only once. This sequence joins TRBV3-1 (or the pseudogene TRBV3-2) and TRBJ1-3; weak D call: TRBD1 (6 bases). V lost 1 base and J 5 bases, leaving 9 bases between the germline ends. The CDR3 length is 14 residues. CDR1 is LGHDT, CDR2 YNNKEL, per germline (reference sequence). The CDR3 region has the DNA TGTGCCAGCAGCCAAGGGGGGCTGCGAAACACCATATATTTT. This gives the protein CASSQGGLRNTIYF.

The rearrangement uses TRBV5-1 and TRBJ2-3; TRBD1 aligns across 9 bases. Germline V gene data show CDR1 as SGHRS and CDR2 as YFSETQ. J gave up 3 bases and V 3 bases, and 17 bases lay outside the gene matches. CDR3 size: 19 residues. CDR3 sequence: CASSSGVLAGTGHTDTQYF. The DNA of the CDR3 is TGCGCCAGCAGCTCCGGCGTCCTGGCCGGGACAGGGCATACAGATACGCAGTATTTT.

CDR3 bases: TGTGCCAGCAGAGTTGGCGGGAGAGGCAATGAGCAGTTCTTC. It codes for CASRVGGRGNEQFF. This chain connects TRBV14 to TRBJ2-1; 7 bases fit TRBD2. Germline V gives CDR1 SGHDN, CDR2 FVKESK. This CDR3 is 14 amino acids long. The V and J ends lost 6 bases and 6 bases, in that order; junction bases with no gene match: 8.

A single count supports this clone. J is TRBJ2-1 and V is TRBV28; unclear D gene. CDR1 and CDR2 (germline): MDHEN, SYDVKM. V dropped 2 bases and J dropped 0 bases, with 14 bases sitting between them. The CDR3 is 17 residues long. The CDR3 reads CASSLKGTQNSYNEQFF. CDR3 sequence (DNA): TGTGCCAGCAGTTTAAAAGGTACACAGAACTCCTACAATGAGCAGTTCTTC.

This chain links TRBV11-2 with TRBJ1-1; D ambiguous. This CDR3 contains 12 residues. The V gene lost 2 bases and the J gene lost 5 bases, with 6 bases spanning the gap. Looked up from germline, CDR1 is SGHAT and CDR2 is FQNNGV. CDR3 in amino acids: CASSLIGTEAFF. DNA for the CDR3: TGTGCCAGCAGCTTAATCGGTACTGAAGCTTTCTTT. Filled out from reference TRBV11-2 and TRBJ1-1, the complete variable domain reads EAGVAQSPRYKIIEKRQSVAFWCNPISGHATLYWYQQILGQGPKLLIQFQNNGVVDDSQLPKDRFSAERLKGVDSTLKIQPAKLEDSAVYLCASSLIGTEAFFGQGTRLTVV.

This rearrangement joins TRBV19 to TRBJ1-2; tentative D call: TRBD1 (5 bases). The germline V gene has CDR1 LNHDA and CDR2 SQIVND (reference sequence). CDR3 length: 14 amino acids. Between the trimmed V and J ends, which lost 5 bases and 1 base, there was a span of 11 bases. CDR3 nucleotides: TGTGCCAGTAGTCCCCCGGGACTTAACTATGGCTACACCTTC. Amino acids: CASSPPGLNYGYTF.

This clone was recorded once. The rearrangement links TRBV7-9 to TRBJ2-5; D is perhaps TRBD2 (6 bases). CDR1 SEHNR and CDR2 FQNEAQ come from the germline V gene (reference sequence). CDR3 size: 16 residues. V lost 5 bases, J lost 5 bases, and 21 bases lay in between. CDR3 loop: CASSILAAGPTETQYF. DNA of the CDR3: TGTGCCAGCAGCATCTTAGCGGCGGGACCAACTGAGACCCAGTACTTC.

This clone was detected only once. The V call is TRBV4-2, the J call TRBJ2-1; TRBD1 matches 7 bases. CDR3 length equals 15 residues. The germline V gene has CDR1 LGHNA and CDR2 YNFKEQ. The ends lost 4 bases at V and 4 bases at J; junction bases unmatched: 7. Written as DNA, the CDR3 is TGTGCCAGCAGCCCCGGGACAGTCCGATACAATGAGCAGTTCTTC. Translation: CASSPGTVRYNEQFF.

The rearrangement links TRBV6-8 to TRBJ1-1; TRBD1 agrees at 7 bases. The V gene's germline CDR1 is MNHGY and CDR2 SAAAGT. The CDR3 loop spans 16 amino acids. Germline trimming cut 2 bases from V and 2 bases from J; bases unmatched to any gene: 8. The CDR3 coding sequence is TGTGCCAGCAGTTACCTATCGGGACAGAAAAACACTGAAGCTTTCTTT. Its translation: CASSYLSGQKNTEAFF.

The CDR3 nucleotides are TGTGCCACCGATCGGCAGGCTAGCAATCAGCCCCAGCATTTT. It translates to CATDRQASNQPQHF. The chain employs TRBV6-5 and TRBJ1-5; D not certain. Germline CDR1 reads MNHEY; CDR2 reads SVGAGI. CDR3 length equals 14 residues. V lost 10 bases to trimming and J lost 0 bases, with 13 bases between them.

The chain couples TRBV5-4 to TRBJ1-6; D is unresolved. Per the germline V gene, CDR1 is SGHNT and CDR2 is YYREEE (reference sequence). Deletions cut 7 bases from V and 7 bases from J, with 18 bases between. The CDR3 is made up of 15 amino acids. DNA of the CDR3: TGTGCCAGCTCCCTCGGGAAGGGCGTAAATTCACCCCTCCACTTT. This encodes CASSLGKGVNSPLHF.

The chain carries TRBV6-1 and TRBJ2-7, with a weak D call TRBD2 (5 bases). CDR1 and CDR2 (germline): MNHNS, SASEGT. This CDR3 has 15 amino acids. V lost 3 bases and J 3 bases, leaving 15 bases between the germline ends. The CDR3 protein is CASSEAPSGIYEQYF. The CDR3 nucleotides read TGTGCCAGCAGTGAGGCGCCGAGCGGCATCTACGAGCAGTACTTC.